This T cell receptor (beta chain) originates from a study of blood T cell repertoires in COVID-19. Repertoires were generated with immunoSEQ multiplex PCR, while TCRdb's copy carries only in-frame clones and drops some. The sample includes some 330,000 clones, roughly four fifths of them seen just once. This CDR3 is 16 amino acids long. The V gene's germline CDR1 is MDHEN and CDR2 SYDVKM. Trimming removed 8 bases from V and 5 bases from J, with 24 bases in between. The specimen was PBMCs or T cells enriched from blood (not recorded which). This chain joins TRBV28 and TRBJ2-5, with D possibly being TRBD1 (5 bases). The source is a woman in her 50s who had recovered from COVID-19. CDR3 coding DNA: TGTGCCAGCGGCCAGGGAATGGGGATGATTTTTGAGACCCAGTACTTC. Translating it yields CASGQGMGMIFETQYF. The complete variable domain, with remaining parts taken from reference TRBV28 and TRBJ2-5, reads DVKVTQSSRYLVKRTGEKVFLECVQDMDHENMFWYRQDPGLGLRLIYFSYDVKMKEKGDIPEGYSVSREKKERFSLILESASTNQTSMYLCASGQGMGMIFETQYFGPGTRLLVL.